What follows are 17 T cell receptor beta chains derived from one specimen sequenced in a study of graft-versus-host responses after intestinal transplantation (dated by TCRdb to the early 2020s). The sample's time point label is to be understood as: cells obtained before transplantation from donor or recipient. These receptors' targets are unknown. The method behind the library was the immunoSEQ multiplex PCR assay. Here the immuneACCESS table is served through TCRdb, limited to in-frame sequences with V and J called. Missing clones are a known gap in these copies; in checked studies unresolved V genes cover under half, and the rest lacks a known reason. Present in this sample are tens of thousands of clones, roughly 87% of which were seen just once. The ten largest make up roughly a sixth of the sample. The specimen comprised unstimulated CD8+ T cells sorted from spleen or lymph node cells, sampled before intestinal transplant. These receptors originate from a human donor who received an intestinal transplant.

The gene calls are TRBV28 and TRBJ1-1, with D uncertain. The CDR3 length is 13 residues. The ends were cut back, 4 bases at V and 5 bases at J, with 11 bases in the middle. Germline V gives CDR1 MDHEN, CDR2 SYDVKM. CDR3 in DNA: TGTGCCAGCAGTTGGGGTGAGGGAACTGAAGCTTTCTTT. Translated: CASSWGEGTEAFF.

CDR3 DNA sequence: TGTGCCAGCAGTGAAAGGGACTACCCCACAGATACGCAGTATTTT. It specifies CASSERDYPTDTQYF. V usage is TRBV6-1 and J usage is TRBJ2-3, with 7 positions matching TRBD2. Germline CDR1 is MNHNS and CDR2 is SASEGT. The CDR3 is 15 residues long. J gave up 2 bases and V 2 bases, and 4 bases lay outside the gene matches.

The rearrangement joins TRBV2 to TRBJ2-7, with unresolved D. V was trimmed by 8 bases and J by 3 bases, leaving 17 bases between them. CDR3 length equals 14 residues. Germline loops: CDR1 SNHLY, CDR2 FYNNEI. The CDR3: CASEQMVGLYEQYF. The CDR3 bases are TGTGCCAGCGAGCAGATGGTGGGTCTCTACGAGCAGTACTTC.

The J gene is TRBJ2-5, the V gene TRBV27, with 8 bases identical to TRBD2. This CDR3 spans 13 amino acids. The V and J ends lost 2 bases and 5 bases, in that order; junction bases with no gene match: 1. CDR1 and CDR2 from the germline V gene are MNHEY and SMNVEV (reference sequence). The CDR3 nucleotides read TGTGCCAGCAGTTTAGGCGGGAGGGAGACCCAGTACTTC. This codes for CASSLGGRETQYF.

This clone was observed once. The CDR3 loop is CASSQDEGSDYNEQFF. CDR3 bases: TGTGCCAGCAGCCAAGATGAGGGGAGTGACTACAATGAGCAGTTCTTC. The J gene is TRBJ2-1, the V gene TRBV4-2; either TRBD1 or TRBD2 may fit D (5 bases each). The CDR3 loop spans 16 amino acids. CDR1 and CDR2 (germline): LGHNA, YNFKEQ. V lost 0 bases to trimming and J lost 3 bases, with 12 bases between them.

V gene TRBV4-1 combines with J gene TRBJ2-1, with 11 positions matching TRBD1. Germline assignment: CDR1 MGHRA and CDR2 YSYEKL. V dropped 1 base and J dropped 6; count of bases not matched to a gene: 2. This CDR3 region has 15 residues. This CDR3 is CASSQAGTGGNEQFF. The DNA for the CDR3 is TGCGCCAGCAGCCAAGCCGGGACAGGGGGCAATGAGCAGTTCTTC.

The chain combines TRBV18 with TRBJ1-1; no firm D call. The CDR3 covers 15 residues. Trimming pared 0 bases from V and 4 bases from J, leaving 12 bases between. Per germline, CDR1 KGHSH and CDR2 LQKENI. CDR3 nucleotides: TGTGCCAGCTCACCACCCCTCCAGGACTTCACTGAAGCTTTCTTT. Amino acids: CASSPPLQDFTEAFF.

The rearrangement joins TRBV11-2 to TRBJ1-1, with a tentative D call TRBD1 (6 bases). This CDR3 comprises 14 residues. V was pared by 3 bases and J by 1 base, with 9 bases between. Germline V lookup: CDR1 SGHAT, CDR2 FQNNGV. The chain's CDR3 is CASSLQGPNTEAFF. CDR3 in DNA: TGTGCCAGCAGCTTGCAGGGGCCGAACACTGAAGCTTTCTTT.

The V call is TRBV10-2, the J call TRBJ1-5, with TRBD1 matching over 9 bases. Germline CDR1 WSHSY, CDR2 SAAADI. The CDR3 consists of 16 residues. V was pared by 3 bases and J by 4 bases, with 7 bases of the junction left unmatched. CDR3 loop: CASSDMGQGANQPQHF. The CDR3, as DNA: TGCGCCAGCAGTGATATGGGACAGGGCGCTAATCAGCCCCAGCATTTT.

The genes are TRBV6-5 and TRBJ2-7, with 11 bases fitting TRBD2. J gave up 2 bases and V 6 bases, and 6 bases lay outside the gene matches. CDR1 MNHEY and CDR2 SVGAGI come from the germline V gene. The CDR3 spans 15 residues. CDR3 nucleotides: TGTGCCAGCAGCCAAACACTAGCGGGAGCCTACGAGCAGTACTTC. Protein sequence: CASSQTLAGAYEQYF.

The chain links TRBV19 to TRBJ1-3; D is uncertain. The CDR3 sequence is 13 residues long. V was shortened by 5 bases and J by 1 base, with 6 bases between the two germline ends. Germline V gives CDR1 LNHDA, CDR2 SQIVND (reference sequence). Here the CDR3 reads CASSLNSGNTIYF. The DNA of the CDR3 is TGTGCCAGTAGTTTGAATTCTGGAAACACCATATATTTT.

The rearrangement links TRBV9 to TRBJ2-1, with D possibly TRBD2 on 5 matching bases. Trimming stripped 5 bases from V and 0 bases from J, with 12 bases between. The germline gives CDR1 SGDLS, CDR2 YYNGEE. The CDR3 consists of 15 residues. The chain's CDR3 is CASSSTGSSYNEQFF. DNA for the CDR3: TGTGCCAGCAGTTCCACGGGGAGCTCCTACAATGAGCAGTTCTTC.

The V call is TRBV7-3, the J call TRBJ2-7; 9 nucleotides line up with TRBD1. The ends lost 0 bases at V and 6 bases at J; junction bases unmatched: 0. Germline V gene lookup returns CDR1 SGHTA and CDR2 FQGTGA. The length of the CDR3 is 13 residues. The CDR3 here is CASSLTGQGEQYF. In DNA, the CDR3 is TGTGCCAGCAGCTTAACGGGACAGGGCGAGCAGTACTTC.

The chain combines TRBV7-9 with TRBJ2-2, with D unclear. Germline CDR1 and CDR2: SEHNR and FQNEAQ (reference sequence). CDR3 size: 11 residues. Trimming shortened V by 5 bases and J by 6 bases, and 4 bases separated the two germline ends. The CDR3 sequence: CASSISGELFF. In DNA form, the CDR3 reads TGTGCCAGCAGCATCTCCGGGGAGCTGTTTTTT.

In nucleotides, the CDR3 is TGTGCCAGCAGCTCTCCCCTCGACAGGGGGATTTACGAGCAGTACTTC. The encoded protein is CASSSPLDRGIYEQYF. The chain carries TRBV5-6 and TRBJ2-7; TRBD1 agrees at 9 bases. The CDR3 runs to 16 residues. V trimming: 3 bases; J trimming: 4 bases; junction bases outside the gene matches: 11. Germline V gene sequence: CDR1 SGHDT, CDR2 YYEEEE.

The chain is built from TRBV29-1 and TRBJ2-7, with 8 nucleotides matching TRBD1. Germline trimming cut 8 bases from V and 5 bases from J; bases unmatched to any gene: 5. The CDR3 covers 11 residues. Germline lookup yields CDR1 SQVTM and CDR2 ANQGSEA. CDR3 sequence reads: CSFGQGNEQYF. The CDR3 DNA is TGCAGCTTCGGACAGGGAAACGAGCAGTACTTC.

CDR3 loop: CASSWTGGAYGYTF. CDR3 DNA sequence: TGTGCCAGCAGTTGGACAGGGGGCGCCTATGGCTACACCTTC. This chain uses TRBV27 with TRBJ1-2, with 11 positions matching TRBD1. The CDR3 covers 14 residues. Unmatched junction bases numbered 2, after V lost 4 bases and J lost 4 bases. Germline CDR1 MNHEY, CDR2 SMNVEV (reference sequence).